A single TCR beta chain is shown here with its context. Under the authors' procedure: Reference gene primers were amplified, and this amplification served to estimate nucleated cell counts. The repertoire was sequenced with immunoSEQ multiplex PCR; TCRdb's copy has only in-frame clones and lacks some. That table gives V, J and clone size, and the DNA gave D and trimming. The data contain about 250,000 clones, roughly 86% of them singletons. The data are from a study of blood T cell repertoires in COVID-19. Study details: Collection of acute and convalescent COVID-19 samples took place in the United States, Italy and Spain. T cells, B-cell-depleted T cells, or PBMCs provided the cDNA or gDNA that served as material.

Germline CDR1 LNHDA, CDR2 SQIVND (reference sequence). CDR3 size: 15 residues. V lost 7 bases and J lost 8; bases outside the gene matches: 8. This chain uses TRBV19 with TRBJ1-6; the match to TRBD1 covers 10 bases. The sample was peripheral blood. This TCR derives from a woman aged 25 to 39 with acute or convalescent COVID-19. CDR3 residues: CASKLTGQGDSPLHF. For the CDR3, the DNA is TGTGCCAGTAAACTGACCGGACAGGGGGATTCACCCCTCCACTTT.